This T cell receptor beta chain was identified during a study of PD-1 blockade in classical Hodgkin lymphoma. Overall study: Nivolumab dosing for patients was 3 mg/kg, administered intravenously every 2 weeks.

From germline, CDR1 is SNHLY and CDR2 FYNNEI. Trimming cost V 5 bases and J 4 bases, with 9 bases left between them. The CDR3 has 13 residues. The assay was immunoSEQ multiplex PCR, and TCRdb's table has in-frame clones only and misses some. This table holds about 64,000 clones, roughly 89% found once. For this clone: Its antigen is as yet unknown.

Time point reported: cycle 4 day 1 (C4D1), after more than 5 weeks of nivolumab. No patient escaped relapse after autologous stem cell transplantation, and brentuximab vedotin exposure varied. Whole-study findings and limits: CD8+ TCR diversity did not rise significantly by C4D1, unlike CD4+. Underlying causes for the observed repertoire differences were not defined, possibly disease activity or prior therapy.

The V call is TRBV2, the J call TRBJ1-5; no reliable D call. This receptor was taken from a human donor with classical Hodgkin lymphoma. The starting material was peripheral blood mononuclear cells (PBMCs), obtained before the fourth cycle of nivolumab. The CDR3 loop is CASSKQGNQPQHF. CDR3 nucleotides: TGTGCCAGCAGTAAGCAAGGAAATCAGCCCCAGCATTTT.